This T cell receptor beta chain was sequenced during a study of memory CD4+ T cells and cytomegalovirus serostatus. Study as a whole: Donors were healthy Belgian adults, 10 or so CMV seropositive and some 24 seronegative.

Authors' processing steps: Out-of-frame sequences were removed, leaving 2,000,000 or so distinct TCRbeta sequences. Assay used: immunoSEQ multiplex PCR; TCRdb lists only in-frame clones, some missing. V, J and clone size are those of that table, while D and trimming were read from the DNA. The data hold approximately 40,000 clones, with over 70% observed a single time. The sort gate was single viable CD3+CD4+CD8-CD45RO+ cells for memory CD4+ T cells. After thawing, CD4+ T cells were positively selected. This receptor was identified in an adult in good health and CMV-seronegative. The material sequenced was memory CD4+ T cells from blood.

The DNA of the CDR3 is TGTGCCAGCAGCTTAGTACAGAACACTGAAGCTTTCTTT. This sequence encodes CASSLVQNTEAFF. The chain links TRBV7-8 to TRBJ1-1; D unresolved. CDR1 and CDR2 (germline): SGHVS, FQNEAQ. There are 13 residues in the CDR3. Trimming cost V 1 base and J 1 base, with 4 bases left between them.